The TCR beta chain described here comes from a study of blood T cell repertoires in COVID-19. Study in general: The origin of the acute and convalescent COVID-19 samples was the United States, Italy and Spain.

Trimming took off 2 bases at V and 7 bases at J, with 9 bases between the two ends. This CDR3 comprises 13 residues. Germline loops: CDR1 ENHRY, CDR2 SYGVKD. This table comes from immunoSEQ multiplex PCR, and its TCRdb copy is limited to in-frame clones, with some not included. The sample has a few hundred thousand clones; approximately 89% are singletons. The sequence was obtained from a man younger than 40 who had recovered from COVID-19. This chain connects TRBV10-3 to TRBJ1-5; D gene unclear. The sequenced sample was PBMCs or T cells enriched from blood (not recorded which). The CDR3 DNA follows: TGTGCCATCAGTGAGACGGAGGCGCAGCCCCAGCATTTT. Residues: CAISETEAQPQHF.